The source of this T cell receptor beta chain is a study of patients and donors after allogeneic stem cell transplantation. This clonotype was detected many times. TCRdb used MiXCR to reprocess the RT-PCR reads, holding one entry per CDR3 protein. The table has hundreds of thousands of distinct CDR3 sequences, roughly 17% seen once. The CDR3 is 13 amino acids. V lost 3 bases and J lost 2, with 7 bases in between. This sequence originates from a human donor who was either an allogeneic HSCT recipient or a stem cell or donor lymphocyte infusion donor (not recorded which). It is not recorded whose cells these are; they may come from a transplant donor. Sequenced sample: blood, either unsorted or a sorted T cell fraction (not recorded which). The V and J genes are TRBV12-3 or TRBV12-4 and TRBJ1-2; the D is unclear. CDR3 coding DNA: TGTGCCAGCAGTTTCGCCAGAAACTATGGCTACACCTTC. It codes for CASSFARNYGYTF.